This T cell receptor (beta chain) appears in the sequencing data of a study of blood T cell repertoires in COVID-19. Study at large: Specimens from acute and convalescent COVID-19 originated in the United States, Italy and Spain. The cDNA or gDNA used as material had been derived from T cells, B-cell-depleted T cells, or PBMCs.

Authors' data handling: From reference gene primer amplification, estimates of nucleated cell counts were derived. Using immunoSEQ multiplex PCR, the repertoire was profiled, and TCRdb retains in-frame clones only, with some absent. The V and J calls and clone size were taken over from that table, and D and trimming were inferred from the DNA. This sample yields 180,000 or so clones, of which roughly four fifths are seen a single time; roughly 7.5% belongs to the top ten. This CDR3 is built from 14 residues. The germline V gene has CDR1 SGHTA and CDR2 FQGNSA. The germline V and J ends were trimmed by 4 bases and 4 bases, with 11 bases remaining between them.

Sequencing was carried out using peripheral blood. The gene calls are TRBV7-2 and TRBJ2-1; D is possibly TRBD2 (5 bases). The sequence came from a man aged 35 to 55 who had recovered from COVID-19. The CDR3 region has the DNA TGTGCCAGCAGCTCAGGAGGCTTTTACAATGAGCAGTTCTTC. It encodes CASSSGGFYNEQFF.